The entry below describes one T cell receptor beta chain. Its specificity is not known. Because this beta chain is a stray read in a library intended to capture alpha chains, its abundance should not be given much weight. One entry per CDR3 protein results from TCRdb running MiXCR on the 5' RACE reads. The table has hundreds of distinct CDR3 sequences, roughly 60% seen once; the top ten hold roughly 15%. This record comes from a study of spatial heterogeneity in lung cancer. Study-wide findings and caveats: Intratumoral expanded alpha and beta TCR counts were found to track tumor mutation counts. Expanded TCRs that were ubiquitous or regional had counts tracking ubiquitous and regional nonsynonymous mutations, respectively.

Time point in this sample: sample taken at primary tumor resection. Whole RNA, which was extracted from tumor, nontumor lung tissue or frozen PBMC, was sequenced without any cell sorting. The CDR3 contains 16 residues. Germline CDR1 reads MNHEY; CDR2 reads SVGEGT. V shed 5 bases and J 5 bases; nucleotides not matched to a gene: 13. The material sequenced was lung tumor tissue, taken at surgery. The J gene is TRBJ2-3, the V gene TRBV6-2 or TRBV6-3, with 7 positions matching TRBD2. This receptor was obtained from a male donor with early-stage non-small cell lung cancer. The CDR3 spells CASSLPPGSGGDTQYF. The CDR3 region has the DNA TGTGCCAGCAGTCTACCTCCGGGATCGGGAGGAGATACGCAGTATTTT.